These T cell receptor beta chains were read from a single sample in a study of T cells in Graves' hyperthyroidism and ophthalmopathy. One entry per CDR3 protein, called by TCRdb with MiXCR from the multiplex PCR reads. The sample contains 300,000 to 450,000 distinct CDR3 sequences, approximately 14% of which appear only once. Sequences were obtained from blood. These receptors originate from a woman aged 18-29 years with Graves' hyperthyroidism that later progressed to Graves' ophthalmopathy. The CDR3 runs from the conserved cysteine through the conserved F or W. Each record gives: clone size, V gene, J gene, D gene, CDR3 protein, CDR3 DNA. D genes are given only for firm matches. Clone size is stated in some rows and not others, as once, few, many or a class when expanded.

>many|TRBV2|TRBJ2-7|NA
CASSEASSYEQYF
TGTGCCAGCAGTGAGGCGAGCTCCTACGAGCAGTACTTC
>many|TRBV3-1|TRBJ2-3|TRBD2
CASSATGTSGTDTQYF
TGTGCCAGCAGCGCTACCGGGACTAGCGGTACAGATACGCAGTATTTT
>many|TRBV20-1|TRBJ2-7|NA
CSARGGPKPYEQYF
TGCAGTGCTAGAGGGGGACCAAAACCTTACGAGCAGTACTTC
>NA|TRBV14|TRBJ2-3|NA
CASSLDWIDTQYF
TGTGCCAGCAGCCTTGATTGGATAGATACGCAGTATTTT
>few|TRBV10-1|TRBJ1-2|NA
CASSERQGPPPNYGYTF
TGCGCCAGCAGTGAAAGGCAGGGGCCTCCGCCTAACTATGGCTACACCTTC
>few|TRBV5-6|TRBJ2-1|NA
CASSIGQSSYNEQFF
TGTGCCAGCAGCATAGGACAGAGCTCCTACAATGAGCAGTTCTTC
>many|TRBV13|TRBJ2-3|TRBD2
CASSRGLAGTDTQYF
TGTGCCAGCAGCAGAGGACTAGCGGGGACAGATACGCAGTATTTT
>many|TRBV6-2/TRBV6-3|TRBJ2-7|NA
CASSYSWSPNYEQYF
TGTGCCAGCAGTTACTCGTGGTCACCCAACTACGAGCAGTACTTC
>NA|TRBV11-2|TRBJ1-6|TRBD1
CASSLVPRGGSPLHF
TGTGCCAGCAGCTTAGTTCCCAGGGGGGGTTCACCCCTCCACTTT
>many|TRBV20-1|TRBJ2-7|TRBD1
CSAARDRSSYEQYF
TGCAGTGCTGCCCGGGACAGGAGCTCCTACGAGCAGTACTTC